This T cell receptor (beta chain) was documented in a study of blood T cell repertoires in COVID-19. This CDR3 comprises 13 residues. The V gene lost 3 bases and the J gene lost 4 bases, with 9 bases spanning the gap. Per germline, CDR1 WSHSY and CDR2 SAAADI. TCRdb's table, derived via immunoSEQ multiplex PCR, lists solely in-frame clones and lacks some. Here the sample spans approximately 170,000 clones, approximately 91% being singletons. The source is a man between 18 and 35 years old with COVID-19, enrolled during active disease. Sequencing was carried out using peripheral blood. This chain links TRBV10-2 with TRBJ1-2; a possible D gene is TRBD1 (6 bases). The CDR3 here is CASSEGGGYGYTF. The CDR3 nucleotides are TGCGCCAGCAGTGAAGGGGGTGGCTATGGCTACACCTTC.